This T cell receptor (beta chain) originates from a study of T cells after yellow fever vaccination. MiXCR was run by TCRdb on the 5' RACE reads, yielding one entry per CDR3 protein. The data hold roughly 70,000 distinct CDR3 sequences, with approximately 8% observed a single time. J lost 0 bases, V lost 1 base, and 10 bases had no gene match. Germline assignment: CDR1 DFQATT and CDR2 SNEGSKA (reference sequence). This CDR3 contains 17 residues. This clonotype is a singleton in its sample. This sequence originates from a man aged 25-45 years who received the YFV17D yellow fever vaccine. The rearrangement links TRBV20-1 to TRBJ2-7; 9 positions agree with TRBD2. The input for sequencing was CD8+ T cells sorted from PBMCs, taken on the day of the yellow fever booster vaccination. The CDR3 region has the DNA TGCAGTGCTAGAGCAGGTCAAGCGGGAGGTTTCTCCTACGAGCAGTACTTC. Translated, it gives CSARAGQAGGFSYEQYF.